This TCR beta chain was profiled in a study of identical twins. In this sample, this clonotype turned up many times. What it binds is unknown. The CDR3 is 13 amino acids. Germline loops: CDR1 LGHDT, CDR2 YNNKEL (reference sequence). V lost 4 bases to trimming and J lost 6 bases, with 12 bases between them. Study-wide points: Insertion counts were lower in abundant cord blood beta clonotypes, a trend that memory repertoires did not show.

TCRdb independently ran MiXCR on the 5' RACE reads; one entry per CDR3 protein. The sample yields approximately 240,000 distinct CDR3 sequences, 11% to 15% seen once. This clonotype originated in a woman aged 18-30 years in good health. The sample comprised memory (CD45RO+) T cells sorted from blood. V and J are TRBV3-1 and TRBJ1-2; D is unresolved. Here the CDR3 reads CASSPTGINGYTF. CDR3 DNA sequence: TGTGCCAGCAGCCCCACCGGGATCAATGGCTACACCTTC.